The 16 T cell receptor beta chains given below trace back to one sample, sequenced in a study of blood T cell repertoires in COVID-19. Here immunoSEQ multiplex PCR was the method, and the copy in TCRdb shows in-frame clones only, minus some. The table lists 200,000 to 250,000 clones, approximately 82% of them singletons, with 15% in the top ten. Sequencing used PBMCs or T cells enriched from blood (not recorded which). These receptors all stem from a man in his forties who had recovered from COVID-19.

The CDR3 coding sequence is TGCGCCAGCAGCTCCCGACTAGCGGGGGGGTATACGCAGTTCTTC. It translates to CASSSRLAGGYTQFF. This sequence joins TRBV4-1 and TRBJ2-1; 14 positions match TRBD2. The germline V gene has CDR1 MGHRA and CDR2 YSYEKL. The CDR3 has 15 amino acids. The junction had 9 bases not matched to a gene; V was cut back by 5 bases and J by 12 bases.

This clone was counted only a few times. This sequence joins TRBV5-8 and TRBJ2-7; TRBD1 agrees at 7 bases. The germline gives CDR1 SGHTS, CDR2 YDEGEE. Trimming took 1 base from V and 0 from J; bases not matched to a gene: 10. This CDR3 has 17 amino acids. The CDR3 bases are TGTGCCAGCAGCTTGTCGCGAACAGGGGCCTTCTCCTACGAGCAGTACTTC. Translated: CASSLSRTGAFSYEQYF.

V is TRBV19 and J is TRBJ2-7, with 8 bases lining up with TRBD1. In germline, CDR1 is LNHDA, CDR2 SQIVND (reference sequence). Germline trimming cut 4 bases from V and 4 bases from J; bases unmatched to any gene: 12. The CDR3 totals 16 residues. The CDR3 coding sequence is TGTGCCAGTAGTACCTGGGAGGACAGGGAGAATTACGAGCAGTACTTC. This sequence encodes CASSTWEDRENYEQYF.

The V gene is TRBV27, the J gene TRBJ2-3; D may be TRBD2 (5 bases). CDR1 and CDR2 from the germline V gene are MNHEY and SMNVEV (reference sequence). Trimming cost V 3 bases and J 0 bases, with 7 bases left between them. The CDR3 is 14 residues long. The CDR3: CASSFGGSTDTQYF. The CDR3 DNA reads TGTGCCAGCAGTTTCGGAGGAAGCACAGATACGCAGTATTTT.

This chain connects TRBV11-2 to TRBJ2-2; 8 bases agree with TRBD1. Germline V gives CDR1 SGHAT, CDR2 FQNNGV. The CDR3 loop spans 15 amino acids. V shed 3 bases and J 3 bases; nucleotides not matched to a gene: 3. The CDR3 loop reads CASSLGQAYTGELFF. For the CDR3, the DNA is TGTGCCAGCAGCTTGGGACAGGCTTACACCGGGGAGCTGTTTTTT. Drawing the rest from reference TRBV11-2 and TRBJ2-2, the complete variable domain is EAGVAQSPRYKIIEKRQSVAFWCNPISGHATLYWYQQILGQGPKLLIQFQNNGVVDDSQLPKDRFSAERLKGVDSTLKIQPAKLEDSAVYLCASSLGQAYTGELFFGEGSRLTVL.

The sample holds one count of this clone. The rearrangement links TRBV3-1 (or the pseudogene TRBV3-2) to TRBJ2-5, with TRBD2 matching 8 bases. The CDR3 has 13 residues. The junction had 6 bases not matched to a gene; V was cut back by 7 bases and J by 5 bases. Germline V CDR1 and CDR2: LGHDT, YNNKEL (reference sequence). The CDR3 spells CASNPRGEETQYF. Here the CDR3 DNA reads TGTGCCAGCAACCCGCGGGGGGAGGAGACCCAGTACTTC.

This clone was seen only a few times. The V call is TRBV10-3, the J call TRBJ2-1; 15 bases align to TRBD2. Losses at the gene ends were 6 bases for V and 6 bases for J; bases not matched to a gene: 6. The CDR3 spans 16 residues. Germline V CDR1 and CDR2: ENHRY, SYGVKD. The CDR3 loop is CAIRSGTSGRINEQFF. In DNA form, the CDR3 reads TGTGCCATCAGGTCCGGGACTAGCGGGAGGATCAATGAGCAGTTCTTC.

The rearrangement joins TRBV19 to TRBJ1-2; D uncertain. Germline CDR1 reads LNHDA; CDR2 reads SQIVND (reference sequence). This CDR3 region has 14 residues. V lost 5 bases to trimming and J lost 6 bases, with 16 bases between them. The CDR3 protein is CASSSSSGSDGYTF. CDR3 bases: TGTGCCAGTAGTTCCTCGTCGGGATCGGATGGCTACACCTTC.

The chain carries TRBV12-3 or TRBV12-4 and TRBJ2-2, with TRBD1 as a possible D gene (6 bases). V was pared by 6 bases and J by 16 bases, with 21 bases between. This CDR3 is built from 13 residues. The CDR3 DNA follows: TGTGCCAGCAGCCCCCCAGGGGACGAGGTAGGGTTTTTT. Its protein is CASSPPGDEVGFF.

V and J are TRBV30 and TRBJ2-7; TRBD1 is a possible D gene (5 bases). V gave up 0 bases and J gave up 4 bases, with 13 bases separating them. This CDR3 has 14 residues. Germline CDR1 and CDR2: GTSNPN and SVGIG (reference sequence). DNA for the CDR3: TGTGCCTGGAGTGTTATAGGGGTAGGGTACGAGCAGTACTTC. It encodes CAWSVIGVGYEQYF.

The DNA of the CDR3 is TGTGCCAGCAGCCTAGGACTAGCGGGGTTAGAGGAGACCCAGTACTTC. It is translated as CASSLGLAGLEETQYF. V is TRBV3-1 (or the pseudogene TRBV3-2) and J is TRBJ2-5; 12 nucleotides match TRBD2. Germline lookup yields CDR1 LGHDT and CDR2 YNNKEL (reference sequence). Trimming took 4 bases from V and 5 from J; bases not matched to a gene: 8. The CDR3 is 16 amino acids.

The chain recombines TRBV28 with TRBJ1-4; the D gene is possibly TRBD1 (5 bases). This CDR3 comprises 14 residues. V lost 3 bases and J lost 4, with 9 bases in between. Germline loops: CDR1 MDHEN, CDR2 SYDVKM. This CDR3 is CASSFRARNEKLFF. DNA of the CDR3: TGTGCCAGCAGTTTCAGGGCGCGTAATGAAAAACTGTTTTTT.

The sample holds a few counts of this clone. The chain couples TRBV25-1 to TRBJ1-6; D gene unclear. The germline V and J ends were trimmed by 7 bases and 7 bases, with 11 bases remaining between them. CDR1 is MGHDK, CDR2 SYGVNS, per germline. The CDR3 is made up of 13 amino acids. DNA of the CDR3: TGTGCCAGCACACGGCAGGCGAATTCACCCCTCCACTTT. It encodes CASTRQANSPLHF.

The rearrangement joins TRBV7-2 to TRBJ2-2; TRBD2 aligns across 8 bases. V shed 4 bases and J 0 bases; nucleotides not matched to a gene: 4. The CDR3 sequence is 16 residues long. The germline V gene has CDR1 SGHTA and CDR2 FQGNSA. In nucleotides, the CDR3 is TGTGCCAGCAGCTCTACTAGCGGAGCGAACACCGGGGAGCTGTTTTTT. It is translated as CASSSTSGANTGELFF.

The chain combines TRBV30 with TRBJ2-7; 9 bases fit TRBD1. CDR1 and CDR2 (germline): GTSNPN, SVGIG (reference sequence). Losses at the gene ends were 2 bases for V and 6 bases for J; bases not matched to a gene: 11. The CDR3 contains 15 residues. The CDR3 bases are TGTGCCTGGAGTCCACGAGGGACAGGGAGCCTCGAGCAGTACTTC. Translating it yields CAWSPRGTGSLEQYF. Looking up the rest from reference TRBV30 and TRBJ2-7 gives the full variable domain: SQTIHQWPATLVQPVGSPLSLECTVEGTSNPNLYWYRQAAGRGLQLLFYSVGIGQISSEVPQNLSASRPQDRQFILSSKKLLLSDSGFYLCAWSPRGTGSLEQYFGPGTRLTVT.

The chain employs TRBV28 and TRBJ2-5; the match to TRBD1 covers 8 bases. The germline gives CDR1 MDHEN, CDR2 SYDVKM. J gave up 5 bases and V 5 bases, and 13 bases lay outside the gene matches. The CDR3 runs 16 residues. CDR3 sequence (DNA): TGTGCCAGCAGTCCTCACCCCCAGGGGGCAGGGGAGACCCAGTACTTC. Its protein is CASSPHPQGAGETQYF.